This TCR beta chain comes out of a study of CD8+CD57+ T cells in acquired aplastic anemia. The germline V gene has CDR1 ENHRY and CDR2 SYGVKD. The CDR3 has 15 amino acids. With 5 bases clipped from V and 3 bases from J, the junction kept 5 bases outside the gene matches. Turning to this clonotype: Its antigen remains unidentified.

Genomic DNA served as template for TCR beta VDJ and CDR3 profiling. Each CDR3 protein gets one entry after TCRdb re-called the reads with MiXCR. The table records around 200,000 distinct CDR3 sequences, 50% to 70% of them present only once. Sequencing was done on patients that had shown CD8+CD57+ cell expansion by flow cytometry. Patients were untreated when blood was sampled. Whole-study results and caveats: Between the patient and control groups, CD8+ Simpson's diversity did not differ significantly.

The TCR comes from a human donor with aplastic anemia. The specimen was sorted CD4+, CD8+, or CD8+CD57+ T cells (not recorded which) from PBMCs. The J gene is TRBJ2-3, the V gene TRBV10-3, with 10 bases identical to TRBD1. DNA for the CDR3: TGTGCCATCAGTAAAAGGGGACAGGGGACAGATACGCAGTATTTT. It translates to CAISKRGQGTDTQYF.